Given below is one T cell receptor (beta chain) in context. As processed by the authors: Using reference gene primer amplification, nucleated cell counts were estimated. Sequencing was performed with immunoSEQ multiplex PCR; in TCRdb, only in-frame clones are kept and a portion is missing. The DNA gave D and trimming, while V, J and clone size come from that table. Of 200,000 to 300,000 clones in the sample, 88% were seen once. This record comes from a study of blood T cell repertoires in COVID-19. Turning to the study itself: The origin of the acute and convalescent COVID-19 samples was the United States, Italy and Spain. In each case, the material was cDNA or gDNA derived from T cells, B-cell-depleted T cells, or PBMCs.

The CDR3 extends over 16 amino acids. CDR1 is MNHEY, CDR2 SVGEGT, per germline. V was pared by 2 bases and J by 4 bases, with 15 bases between. Sequencing was performed on peripheral blood. The TCR originated in a man at least 80 years old with acute or convalescent COVID-19. This chain joins TRBV6-2 or TRBV6-3 and TRBJ2-1; maybe TRBD2 (6 bases). The CDR3 here is CASSYSGPSRYNEQFF. CDR3 coding DNA: TGTGCCAGCAGTTACAGCGGGCCCAGTCGGTACAATGAGCAGTTCTTC.